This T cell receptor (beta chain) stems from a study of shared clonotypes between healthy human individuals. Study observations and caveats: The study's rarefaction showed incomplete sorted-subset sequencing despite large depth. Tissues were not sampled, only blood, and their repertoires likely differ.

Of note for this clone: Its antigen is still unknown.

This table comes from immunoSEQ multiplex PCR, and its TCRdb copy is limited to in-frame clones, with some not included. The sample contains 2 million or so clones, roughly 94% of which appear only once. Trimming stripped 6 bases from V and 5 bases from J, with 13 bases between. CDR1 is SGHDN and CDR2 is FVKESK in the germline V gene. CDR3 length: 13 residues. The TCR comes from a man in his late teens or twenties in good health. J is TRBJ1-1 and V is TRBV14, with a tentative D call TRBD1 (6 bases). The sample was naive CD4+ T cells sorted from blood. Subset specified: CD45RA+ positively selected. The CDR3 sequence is CASRQSGVTEAFF. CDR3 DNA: TGTGCCAGCAGGCAGTCAGGGGTTACTGAAGCTTTCTTT.